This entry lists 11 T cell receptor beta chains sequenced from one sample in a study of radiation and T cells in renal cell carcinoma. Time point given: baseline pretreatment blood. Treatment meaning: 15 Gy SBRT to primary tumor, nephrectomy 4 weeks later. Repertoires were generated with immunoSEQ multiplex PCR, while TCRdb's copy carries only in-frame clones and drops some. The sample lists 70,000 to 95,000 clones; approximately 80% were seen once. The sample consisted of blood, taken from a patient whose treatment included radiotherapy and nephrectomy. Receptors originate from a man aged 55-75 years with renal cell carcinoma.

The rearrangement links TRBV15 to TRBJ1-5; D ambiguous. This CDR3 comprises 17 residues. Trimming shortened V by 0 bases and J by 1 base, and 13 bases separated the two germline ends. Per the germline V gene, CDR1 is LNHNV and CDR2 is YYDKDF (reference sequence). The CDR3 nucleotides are TGTGCCACCAGCAGAGATAGATCGGGGTTCAGCAATCAGCCCCAGCATTTT. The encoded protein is CATSRDRSGFSNQPQHF.

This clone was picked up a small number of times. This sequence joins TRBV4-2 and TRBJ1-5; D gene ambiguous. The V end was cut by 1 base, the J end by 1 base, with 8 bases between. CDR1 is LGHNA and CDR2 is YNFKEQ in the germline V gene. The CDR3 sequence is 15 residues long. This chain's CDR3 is CASSQVVMSNQPQHF. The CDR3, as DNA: TGTGCCAGCAGCCAAGTCGTGATGAGCAATCAGCCCCAGCATTTT.

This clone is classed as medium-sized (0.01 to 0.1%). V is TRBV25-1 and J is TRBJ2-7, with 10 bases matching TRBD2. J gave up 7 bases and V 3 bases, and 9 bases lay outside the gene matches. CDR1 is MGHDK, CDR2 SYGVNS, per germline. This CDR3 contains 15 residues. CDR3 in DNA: TGTGCCAGCAGTGACTCCCGGACTAGCGGCTGGGAGCAGTACTTC. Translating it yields CASSDSRTSGWEQYF.

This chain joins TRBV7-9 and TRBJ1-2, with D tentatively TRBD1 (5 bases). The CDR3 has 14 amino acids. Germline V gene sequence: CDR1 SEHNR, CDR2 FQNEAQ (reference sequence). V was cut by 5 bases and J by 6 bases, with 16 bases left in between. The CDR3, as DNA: TGTGCCAGCAGCCTGGGACCCCGAGGAGATGGCTACACCTTC. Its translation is CASSLGPRGDGYTF.

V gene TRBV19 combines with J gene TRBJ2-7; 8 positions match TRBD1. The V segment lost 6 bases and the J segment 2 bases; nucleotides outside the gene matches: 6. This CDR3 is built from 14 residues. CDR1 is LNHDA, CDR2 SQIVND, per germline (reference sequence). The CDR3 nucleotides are TGTGCCAGTAGCGCCGGGACAGGCACCTACGAGCAGTACTTC. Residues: CASSAGTGTYEQYF.

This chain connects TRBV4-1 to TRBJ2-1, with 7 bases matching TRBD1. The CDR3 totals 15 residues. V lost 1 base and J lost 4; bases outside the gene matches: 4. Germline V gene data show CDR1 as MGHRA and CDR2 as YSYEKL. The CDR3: CASSQGQGLYNEQFF. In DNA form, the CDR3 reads TGCGCCAGCAGCCAAGGACAGGGTTTATACAATGAGCAGTTCTTC.

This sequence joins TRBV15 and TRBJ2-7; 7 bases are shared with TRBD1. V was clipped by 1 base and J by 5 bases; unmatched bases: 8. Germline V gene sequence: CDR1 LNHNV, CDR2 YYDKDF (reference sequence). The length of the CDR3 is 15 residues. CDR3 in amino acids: CATSRGRQGGNEQYF. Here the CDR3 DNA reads TGTGCCACCAGCAGAGGCCGACAGGGTGGGAACGAGCAGTACTTC.

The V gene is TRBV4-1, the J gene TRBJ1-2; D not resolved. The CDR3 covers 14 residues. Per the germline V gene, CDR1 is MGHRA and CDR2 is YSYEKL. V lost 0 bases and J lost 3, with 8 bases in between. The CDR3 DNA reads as TGCGCCAGCAGCCAAGAAGGCCAGCACTATGGCTACACCTTC. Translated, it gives CASSQEGQHYGYTF.

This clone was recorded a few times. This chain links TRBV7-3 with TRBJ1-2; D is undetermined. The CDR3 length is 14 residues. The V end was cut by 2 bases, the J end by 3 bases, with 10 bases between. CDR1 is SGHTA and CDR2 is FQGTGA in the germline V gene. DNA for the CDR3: TGTGCCAGCAGCTTATCAGCTGTGGACTATGGCTACACCTTC. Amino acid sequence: CASSLSAVDYGYTF.

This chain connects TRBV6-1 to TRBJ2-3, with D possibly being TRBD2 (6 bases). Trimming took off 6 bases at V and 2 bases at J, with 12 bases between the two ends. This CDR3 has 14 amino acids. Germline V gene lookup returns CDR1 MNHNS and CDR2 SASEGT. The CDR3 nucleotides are TGTGCCAGCAGCTCCCGGGGGTTCACAGATACGCAGTATTTT. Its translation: CASSSRGFTDTQYF.

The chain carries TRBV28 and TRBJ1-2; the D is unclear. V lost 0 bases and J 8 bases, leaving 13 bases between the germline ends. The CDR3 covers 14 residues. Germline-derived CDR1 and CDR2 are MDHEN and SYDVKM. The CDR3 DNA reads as TGTGCCAGCAGTTTATGGAACACATGGAGGGGCTACACCTTC. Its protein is CASSLWNTWRGYTF.